These 21 T cell receptor beta chains were sequenced from one sample in a study of blood T cells in healthy people across ages. The use of a sample-barcoded 5' primer and a J-beta primer mix characterized a second PCR of about 6 to 11 cycles. Each CDR3 protein is one row after TCRdb ran MiXCR on the 5' RACE reads. The table has roughly 570,000 distinct CDR3 sequences, approximately 30% seen once. The sequencing sample was made of blood. Receptors originate from a woman in her 70s in good health.

The gene calls are TRBV15 and TRBJ2-5; D gene uncertain. The V end lost 1 base, the J end lost 5 bases, and 5 bases lay between the germline ends. The CDR3 spans 12 residues. Germline values: CDR1 LNHNV, CDR2 YYDKDF (reference sequence). In DNA form, the CDR3 reads TGTGCCACCAGCAGAGGCCACGAGACCCAGTACTTC. It translates to CATSRGHETQYF.

This clonotype was observed a few times. J is TRBJ2-1 and V is TRBV5-1; unclear D gene. Looked up from germline, CDR1 is SGHRS and CDR2 is YFSETQ. The V end lost 1 base, the J end lost 7 bases, and 15 bases lay between the germline ends. The CDR3 consists of 15 residues. CDR3 in DNA: TGCGCCAGCAGCTTGACTCCACAAATTGGGAATGAGCAGTTCTTC. This gives the protein CASSLTPQIGNEQFF.

Points on this clonotype: Here the CDR3 omits its conserved ending phenylalanine or tryptophan, so a read error is the likely source. The rearrangement links TRBV12-3 or TRBV12-4 to TRBJ2-3; 8 nucleotides agree with TRBD2. V shed 3 bases, J shed 7 bases, and the junction held 12 bases outside the gene matches. The CDR3 is 16 amino acids. Here the CDR3 DNA reads TGTGCCAGCAGTTTCTACACCGGGACTAGAGCAAATACGCAGTATTCT. Translation: CASSFYTGTRANTQYS.

The chain employs TRBV20-1 and TRBJ2-4, with 10 bases that match TRBD1. CDR1 is DFQATT and CDR2 is SNEGSKA in the germline V gene (reference sequence). This CDR3 is built from 14 residues. V lost 0 bases and J lost 7; bases outside the gene matches: 3. The CDR3 DNA is TGCAGTGCTAGAGATAGACAGGGGGCGAACATTCAGTACTTC. This translates into CSARDRQGANIQYF.

The chain employs TRBV20-1 and TRBJ1-2; D gene unclear. The CDR3 covers 14 residues. Trimming removed 5 bases from V and 2 bases from J, with 15 bases in between. Germline CDR1 is DFQATT and CDR2 is SNEGSKA (reference sequence). CDR3: CSAFRGGSNYGYTF. The CDR3 DNA is TGCAGTGCTTTCCGAGGCGGATCCAACTATGGCTACACCTTC.

V is TRBV20-1 and J is TRBJ2-3; the D gene is possibly TRBD1 (6 bases). This CDR3 is built from 13 residues. The germline gives CDR1 DFQATT, CDR2 SNEGSKA (reference sequence). Trimming took off 3 bases at V and 4 bases at J, with 11 bases between the two ends. For the CDR3, the DNA is TGCAGTGCTAGTGTCCCAGGGGCAGATACGCAGTATTTT. Its protein product is CSASVPGADTQYF.

In DNA form, the CDR3 reads TGTGCCGTGTCCCCCGGCGAGACCCAGTACTTC. Translating it yields CAVSPGETQYF. This sequence joins TRBV24-1 and TRBJ2-5, with D uncertain. CDR1 is KGHDR, CDR2 SFDVKD, per germline. The CDR3 covers 11 residues. V was shortened by 12 bases and J by 5 bases, with 12 bases between the two germline ends.

This clonotype was observed at least ten times. The chain joins TRBV14 to TRBJ2-7; unclear D gene. The CDR3 is 13 residues long. Germline-derived CDR1 and CDR2 are SGHDN and FVKESK. V was clipped by 0 bases and J by 3 bases, with 6 bases between them. CDR3 sequence reads: CASSQDLGYEQYF. CDR3 nucleotide sequence: TGTGCCAGCAGCCAAGACTTGGGCTACGAGCAGTACTTC. The whole variable domain, remainder taken from reference TRBV14 and TRBJ2-7, is EAGVTQFPSHSVIEKGQTVTLRCDPISGHDNLYWYRRVMGKEIKFLLHFVKESKQDESGMPNNRFLAERTGGTYSTLKVQPAELEDSGVYFCASSQDLGYEQYFGPGTRLTVT.

In its sample, this clonotype was seen a few times. V is TRBV9 and J is TRBJ2-5; tentatively, D is TRBD2 (5 bases). Germline values: CDR1 SGDLS, CDR2 YYNGEE. The V end was cut by 4 bases, the J end by 1 base, with 17 bases between. The CDR3 has 16 residues. The CDR3 DNA sequence: TGTGCCAGCAGCATCCGCGGGCAGGCCTTCCAAGAGACCCAGTACTTC. Translation: CASSIRGQAFQETQYF.

V and J are TRBV6-5 and TRBJ2-7; 15 bases align to TRBD2. The germline V gene encodes CDR1 MNHEY and CDR2 SVGAGI. The CDR3 sequence is 18 residues long. Losses at the gene ends were 4 bases for V and 2 bases for J; bases not matched to a gene: 9. The CDR3 DNA reads TGTGCCAGCAGTTCGTTGGGGACTAGCGGGGGGTCACCCTACGAGCAGTACTTC. This encodes CASSSLGTSGGSPYEQYF.

Concerning this clonotype itself: At one of its ends the junction is not consistent with the germline gene, which may arise from a read error. The V call is TRBV9, the J call TRBJ2-3, with TRBD1 as a possible D gene (6 bases). Germline V gives CDR1 SGDLS, CDR2 YYNGEE. The CDR3 is made up of 11 amino acids. CDR3 in amino acids: CASSDPGHPGF. The CDR3 DNA is TGTGCCAGCAGCGACCCGGGACACCCAGGTTTT.

This chain connects TRBV7-6 to TRBJ2-2, with 11 bases fitting TRBD2. The CDR3 covers 17 residues. V lost 3 bases and J lost 5; bases outside the gene matches: 8. In germline, CDR1 is SGHVS, CDR2 FNYEAQ. The CDR3 loop is CASSFPLAGVGTGELFF. DNA for the CDR3: TGTGCCAGCAGCTTCCCACTAGCGGGGGTTGGGACCGGGGAGCTGTTTTTT.

This clonotype was detected only a few times. V is TRBV20-1 and J is TRBJ2-3; D not certain. The germline V and J ends were trimmed by 0 bases and 4 bases, with 5 bases remaining between them. The CDR3 is 12 residues long. Germline V gene lookup returns CDR1 DFQATT and CDR2 SNEGSKA (reference sequence). CDR3 loop: CSAREGADTQYF. The CDR3 nucleotides read TGCAGTGCTAGAGAGGGCGCAGATACGCAGTATTTT.

In regard to this clonotype: The junction differs from germline at one of its ends, possibly a read error. V is TRBV5-1 and J is TRBJ2-7; unclear D gene. Germline V gives CDR1 SGHRS, CDR2 YFSETQ. This CDR3 region has 11 residues. The CDR3 bases are TGCGCCACCAGCTTGGCCCGGGAGCAGTACTTC. Its translation is CATSLAREQYF.

This clonotype was recorded a few times. This chain links TRBV29-1 with TRBJ2-3; unclear D gene. CDR3 length: 13 residues. V was trimmed by 6 bases and J by 5 bases, leaving 15 bases between them. The germline gives CDR1 SQVTM, CDR2 ANQGSEA. CDR3 bases: TGCAGCGTGGCGGATCTCCTGGGAGATACGCAGTATTTT. Translation gives CSVADLLGDTQYF.

This clonotype showed up many times. V gene TRBV7-2 combines with J gene TRBJ2-7; TRBD1 agrees at 8 bases. CDR3 length: 15 amino acids. The germline gives CDR1 SGHTA, CDR2 FQGNSA. V lost 5 bases to trimming and J lost 4 bases; unmatched junction nucleotides: 10. CDR3 protein: CASSLGTGGMYEQYF. The CDR3 coding sequence is TGTGCCAGCAGCCTAGGTACAGGGGGAATGTACGAGCAGTACTTC.

The table lists this clonotype with a few counts. The chain joins TRBV7-2 to TRBJ2-2, with D uncertain. Per germline, CDR1 SGHTA and CDR2 FQGNSA. V lost 3 bases and J lost 1, with 6 bases in between. There are 14 residues in the CDR3. CDR3 amino acids: CASSFWGNTGELFF. The CDR3 DNA follows: TGTGCCAGCAGCTTCTGGGGGAACACCGGGGAGCTGTTTTTT. Together with reference TRBV7-2 and TRBJ2-2, the CDR3 gives the full variable domain: GAGVSQSPSNKVTEKGKDVELRCDPISGHTALYWYRQSLGQGLEFLIYFQGNSAPDKSGLPSDRFSAERTGGSVSTLTIQRTQQEDSAVYLCASSFWGNTGELFFGEGSRLTVL.

The rearrangement uses TRBV6-5 and TRBJ1-1; D gene ambiguous. The CDR3 length is 15 residues. V shed 2 bases and J shed 2 bases, with 12 bases lying between them. Germline CDR1 MNHEY, CDR2 SVGAGI. This CDR3 is CASSYQAGGNTEAFF. Here the CDR3 DNA reads TGTGCCAGCAGTTACCAGGCCGGTGGCAACACTGAAGCTTTCTTT.

The J gene is TRBJ1-2, the V gene TRBV27; D unresolved. CDR1 is MNHEY, CDR2 SMNVEV, per germline (reference sequence). The germline V and J ends were trimmed by 0 bases and 8 bases, with 10 bases remaining between them. CDR3 length equals 13 residues. DNA for the CDR3: TGTGCCAGCAGTTTATCGGGTGGAATGGGCTACACCTTC. Protein sequence: CASSLSGGMGYTF.

There are many counts of this clonotype. The chain links TRBV24-1 to TRBJ2-5; weak D call: TRBD1 (6 bases). CDR1 and CDR2 (germline): KGHDR, SFDVKD. The CDR3 is 15 amino acids. Trimming took off 3 bases at V and 4 bases at J, with 14 bases between the two ends. In DNA form, the CDR3 reads TGTGCCACCAGTGATCCACAGGGCGCGGGAGAGACCCAGTACTTC. This encodes CATSDPQGAGETQYF.

Only a few counts were recorded for this clonotype. This chain connects TRBV9 to TRBJ2-7, with a tentative D call TRBD2 (5 bases). The CDR3 is 15 residues long. From germline, CDR1 is SGDLS and CDR2 YYNGEE. With 0 bases removed from V and 2 bases from J, the gap between germline ends came to 12 bases. The chain's CDR3 is CASSVGPSGTYEQYF. The CDR3 DNA is TGTGCCAGCAGCGTAGGACCTTCCGGGACCTACGAGCAGTACTTC.